What follows is one T cell receptor beta chain and its context. Assay: immunoSEQ multiplex PCR; the TCRdb copy retains only in-frame clones and omits some. The table records roughly 71,000 clones, 95% of them present only once. The sample originates from a study of technical replicates of blood from several donors. The TCR originated in a human donor in good health. The sequenced material came from T cells isolated from PBMCs.

CDR3 protein: CATSRETGDSNQPQHF. In DNA form, the CDR3 reads TGTGCCACCAGCAGAGAGACAGGGGATAGCAATCAGCCCCAGCATTTT. The rearrangement uses TRBV15 and TRBJ1-5; TRBD1 aligns across 8 bases. The CDR3 consists of 16 residues. With V trimmed by 0 bases and J by 0 bases, 1 base remained unmatched. Germline values: CDR1 LNHNV, CDR2 YYDKDF (reference sequence).